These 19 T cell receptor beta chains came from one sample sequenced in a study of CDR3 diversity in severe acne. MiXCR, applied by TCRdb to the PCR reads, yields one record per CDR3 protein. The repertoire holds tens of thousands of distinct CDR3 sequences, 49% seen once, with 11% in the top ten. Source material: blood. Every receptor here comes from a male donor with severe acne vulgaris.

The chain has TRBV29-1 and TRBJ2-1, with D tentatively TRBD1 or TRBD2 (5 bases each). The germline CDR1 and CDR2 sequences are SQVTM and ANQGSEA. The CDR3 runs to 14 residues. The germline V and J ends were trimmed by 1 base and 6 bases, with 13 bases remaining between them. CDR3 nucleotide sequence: TGCAGCGTTGAAGCTTGGGACCGTGGCAATGAGCAGTTCTTC. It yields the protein CSVEAWDRGNEQFF.

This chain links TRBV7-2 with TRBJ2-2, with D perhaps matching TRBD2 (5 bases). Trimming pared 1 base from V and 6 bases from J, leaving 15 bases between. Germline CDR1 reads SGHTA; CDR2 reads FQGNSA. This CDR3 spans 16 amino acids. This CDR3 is CASSLGVGLHSGELFF. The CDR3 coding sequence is TGTGCCAGCAGCTTAGGGGTAGGACTCCATTCCGGGGAGCTGTTTTTT.

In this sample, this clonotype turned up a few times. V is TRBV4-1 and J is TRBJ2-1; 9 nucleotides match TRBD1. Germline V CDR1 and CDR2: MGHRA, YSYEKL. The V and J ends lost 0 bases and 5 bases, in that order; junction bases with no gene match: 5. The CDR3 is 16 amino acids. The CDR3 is CASSQEGTGHHNEQFF. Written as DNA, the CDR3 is TGCGCCAGCAGCCAAGAAGGGACAGGGCACCACAATGAGCAGTTCTTC.

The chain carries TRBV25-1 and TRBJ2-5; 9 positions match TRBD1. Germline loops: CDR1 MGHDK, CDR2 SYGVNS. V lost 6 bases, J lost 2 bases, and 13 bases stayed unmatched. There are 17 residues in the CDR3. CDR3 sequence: CASSQDRTGESQETQYF. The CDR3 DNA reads TGTGCCAGCAGCCAAGATAGGACAGGGGAAAGTCAAGAGACCCAGTACTTC.

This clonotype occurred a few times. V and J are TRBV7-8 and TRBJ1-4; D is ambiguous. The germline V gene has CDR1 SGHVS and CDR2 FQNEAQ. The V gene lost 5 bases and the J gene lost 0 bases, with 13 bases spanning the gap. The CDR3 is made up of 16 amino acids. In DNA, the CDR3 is TGTGCCAGCAGCCCTGCGACACCTGCAACTAATGAAAAACTGTTTTTT. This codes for CASSPATPATNEKLFF.

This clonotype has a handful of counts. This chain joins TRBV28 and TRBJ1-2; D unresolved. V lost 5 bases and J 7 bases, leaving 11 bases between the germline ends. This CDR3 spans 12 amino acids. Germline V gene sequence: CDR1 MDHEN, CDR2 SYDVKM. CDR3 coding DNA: TGTGCCAGCAGTGCCGTCGGTCGTGGCTACACCTTC. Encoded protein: CASSAVGRGYTF.

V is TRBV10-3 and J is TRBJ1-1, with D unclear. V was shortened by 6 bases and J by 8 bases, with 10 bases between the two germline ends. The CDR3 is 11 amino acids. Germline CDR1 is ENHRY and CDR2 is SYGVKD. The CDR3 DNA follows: TGTGCCATCAGAAAAGGGAGGGAAGCTTTCTTT. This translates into CAIRKGREAFF.

The CDR3 spells CSVEERLARIEQFF. CDR3 coding DNA: TGCAGCGTTGAAGAACGACTAGCGCGAATTGAGCAGTTCTTC. The chain uses TRBV29-1 and TRBJ2-1; 8 nucleotides line up with TRBD2. Trimming removed 0 bases from V and 9 bases from J; junction bases left unmatched: 7. The CDR3 is 14 residues long. Germline CDR1 reads SQVTM; CDR2 reads ANQGSEA.

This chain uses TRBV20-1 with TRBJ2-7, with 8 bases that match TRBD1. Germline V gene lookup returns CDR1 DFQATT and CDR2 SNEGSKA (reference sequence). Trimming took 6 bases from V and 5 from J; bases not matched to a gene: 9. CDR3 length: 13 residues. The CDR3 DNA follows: TGCAGTGCCAGACAGGGGCGCTGGGACGAGCAGTACTTC. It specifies CSARQGRWDEQYF.

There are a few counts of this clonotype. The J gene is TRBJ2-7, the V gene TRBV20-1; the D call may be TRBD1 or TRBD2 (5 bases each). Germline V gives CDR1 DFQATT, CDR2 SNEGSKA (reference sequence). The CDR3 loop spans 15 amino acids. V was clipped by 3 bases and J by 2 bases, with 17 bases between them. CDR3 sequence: CSARGVPGRPYEQYF. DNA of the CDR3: TGCAGTGCTAGGGGGGTCCCTGGGCGACCCTACGAGCAGTACTTC.

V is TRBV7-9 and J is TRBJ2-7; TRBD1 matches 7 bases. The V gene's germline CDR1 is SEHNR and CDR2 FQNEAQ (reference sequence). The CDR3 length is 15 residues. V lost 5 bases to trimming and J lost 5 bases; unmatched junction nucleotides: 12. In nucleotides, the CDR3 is TGTGCCAGCAGCCCCCTGACAGGGTCATATGACGAGCAGTACTTC. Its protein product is CASSPLTGSYDEQYF.

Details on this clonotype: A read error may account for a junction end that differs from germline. Written as DNA, the CDR3 is TGTGCCAGCAGTTACCGACCGTACAGGGGCACCAGGGAGCTGTTTTTT. Encoded protein: CASSYRPYRGTRELFF. The J gene is TRBJ2-2, the V gene TRBV6-1; TRBD1 aligns across 7 bases. The CDR3 has 16 residues. From germline, CDR1 is MNHNS and CDR2 SASEGT.

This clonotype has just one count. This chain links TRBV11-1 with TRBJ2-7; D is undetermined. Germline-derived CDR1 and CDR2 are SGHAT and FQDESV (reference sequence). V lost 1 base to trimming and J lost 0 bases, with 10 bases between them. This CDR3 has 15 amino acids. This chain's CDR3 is CASSLVAGSSYEQYV. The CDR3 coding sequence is TGTGCCAGCAGCTTAGTCGCCGGAAGCTCCTACGAGCAGTACGTC.

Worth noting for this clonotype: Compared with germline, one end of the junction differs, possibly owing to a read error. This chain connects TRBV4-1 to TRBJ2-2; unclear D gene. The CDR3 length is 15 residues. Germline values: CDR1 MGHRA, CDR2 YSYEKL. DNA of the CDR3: TGTGCCAGCAGCTCAGCTGGGTACGGCACCGGGGAGCTGTTTTTT. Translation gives CASSSAGYGTGELFF.

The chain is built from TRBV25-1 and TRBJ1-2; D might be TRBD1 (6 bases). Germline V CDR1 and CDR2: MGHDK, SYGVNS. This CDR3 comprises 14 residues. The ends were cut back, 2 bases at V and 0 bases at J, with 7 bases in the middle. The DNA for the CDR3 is TGTGCCAGCAGTGAAACAGGGTCTAACTATGGCTACACCTTC. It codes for CASSETGSNYGYTF.

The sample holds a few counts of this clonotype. This chain's CDR3 is CASSVGVGSGNTIYF. The CDR3 DNA reads as TGTGCCAGCAGCGTGGGGGTGGGCTCTGGAAACACCATATATTTT. The V call is TRBV9, the J call TRBJ1-3; D possibly corresponds to TRBD1 (5 bases). CDR1 and CDR2 from the germline V gene are SGDLS and YYNGEE. Trimming cost V 2 bases and J 0 bases, with 9 bases left between them. CDR3 length: 15 residues. Variable domain in full (rest from reference TRBV9 and TRBJ1-3): DSGVTQTPKHLITATGQRVTLRCSPRSGDLSVYWYQQSLDQGLQFLIQYYNGEERAKGNILERFSAQQFPDLHSELNLSSLELGDSALYFCASSVGVGSGNTIYFGEGSWLTVV.

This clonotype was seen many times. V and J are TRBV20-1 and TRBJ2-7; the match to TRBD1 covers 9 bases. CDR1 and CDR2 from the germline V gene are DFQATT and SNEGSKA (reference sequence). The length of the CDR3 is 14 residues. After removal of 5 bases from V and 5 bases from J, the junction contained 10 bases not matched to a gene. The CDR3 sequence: CSAGTGQQLHEQYV. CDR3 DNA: TGCAGTGCTGGGACAGGGCAACAACTCCACGAGCAGTACGTC.

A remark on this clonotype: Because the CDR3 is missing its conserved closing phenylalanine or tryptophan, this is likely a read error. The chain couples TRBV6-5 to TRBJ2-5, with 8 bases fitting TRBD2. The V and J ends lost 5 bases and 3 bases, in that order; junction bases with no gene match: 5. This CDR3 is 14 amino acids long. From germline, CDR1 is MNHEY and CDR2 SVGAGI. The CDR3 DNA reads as TGTGCCAGCAGTCCTAGCGGGCGGAAAGAGACCCAGTACGTC. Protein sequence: CASSPSGRKETQYV.

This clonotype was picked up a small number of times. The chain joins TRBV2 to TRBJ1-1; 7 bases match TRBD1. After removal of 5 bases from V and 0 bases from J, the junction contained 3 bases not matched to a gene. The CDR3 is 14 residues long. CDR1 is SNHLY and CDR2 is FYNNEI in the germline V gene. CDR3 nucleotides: TGTGCCAGCAGTCGGGACAGAATGAACACTGAAGCTTTCTTT. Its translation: CASSRDRMNTEAFF.